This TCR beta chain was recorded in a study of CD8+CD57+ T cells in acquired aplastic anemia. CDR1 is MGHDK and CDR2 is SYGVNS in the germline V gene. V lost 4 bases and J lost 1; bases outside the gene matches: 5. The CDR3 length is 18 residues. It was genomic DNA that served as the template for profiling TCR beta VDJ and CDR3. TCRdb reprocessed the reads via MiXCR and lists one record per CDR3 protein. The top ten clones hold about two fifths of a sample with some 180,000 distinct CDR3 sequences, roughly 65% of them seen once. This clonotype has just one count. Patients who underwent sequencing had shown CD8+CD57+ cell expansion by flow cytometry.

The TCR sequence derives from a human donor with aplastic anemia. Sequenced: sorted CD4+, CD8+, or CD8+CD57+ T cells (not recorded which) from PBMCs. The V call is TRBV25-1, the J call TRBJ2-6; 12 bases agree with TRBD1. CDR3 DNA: TGTGCCAGCAGTGCCGGGACAGGGGGCATTTCTGGGGCCAACGTCCTGACTTTC. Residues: CASSAGTGGISGANVLTF.